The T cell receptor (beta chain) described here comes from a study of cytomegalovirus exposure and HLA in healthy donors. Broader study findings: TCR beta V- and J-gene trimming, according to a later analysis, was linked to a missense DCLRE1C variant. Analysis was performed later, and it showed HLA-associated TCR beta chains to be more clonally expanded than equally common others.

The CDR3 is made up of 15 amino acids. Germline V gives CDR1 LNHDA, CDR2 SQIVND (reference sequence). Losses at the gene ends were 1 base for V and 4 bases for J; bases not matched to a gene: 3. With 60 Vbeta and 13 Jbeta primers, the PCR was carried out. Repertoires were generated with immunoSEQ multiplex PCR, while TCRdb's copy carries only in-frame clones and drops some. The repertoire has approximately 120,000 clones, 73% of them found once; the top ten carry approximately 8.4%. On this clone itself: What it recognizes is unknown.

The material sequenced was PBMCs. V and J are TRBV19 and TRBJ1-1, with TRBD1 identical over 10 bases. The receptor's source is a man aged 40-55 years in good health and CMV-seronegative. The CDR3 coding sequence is TGTGCCAGTAGTATAGGGACAGGGGGGGGCACTGAAGCTTTCTTT. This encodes CASSIGTGGGTEAFF.